This TCR beta chain is drawn from a study of control samples from healthy donors and cancer patients. Trimming removed 0 bases from V and 4 bases from J; junction bases left unmatched: 3. The CDR3 totals 16 residues. Per the germline V gene, CDR1 is SGHAT and CDR2 is FQNNGV. Clones were sequenced by immunoSEQ multiplex PCR, and TCRdb holds only the in-frame ones, with some missing. The table records about 75,000 clones, more than 80% of them present only once. Specimen: blood. This receptor was identified in a middle-aged man in good health. The chain has TRBV11-2 and TRBJ2-7, with 13 bases aligning to TRBD2. The CDR3 nucleotides are TGTGCCAGCAGCTTAGAGATGGGACTAGCGGGATACGAGCAGTACTTC. Its translation: CASSLEMGLAGYEQYF.